The following is a TCR beta chain sequence with its context. V was pared by 2 bases and J by 5 bases, with 14 bases between. The germline gives CDR1 MNHEY, CDR2 SMNVEV (reference sequence). This CDR3 contains 15 residues. This sample is part of a study of control samples from healthy donors and cancer patients. Method: immunoSEQ multiplex PCR; TCRdb's copy keeps in-frame clones and lacks some. The sample has just under 80,000 clones, 70% to 90% seen once. The sequence derives from a woman aged 60-75 years with head and neck cancer. The J gene is TRBJ2-3, the V gene TRBV27; D is tentatively TRBD1 or TRBD2 (6 bases each). Sequenced material: PBMCs. CDR3 bases: TGTGCCAGCAGTTTAAGGTTGGGGGGCGTAGATACGCAGTATTTT. This codes for CASSLRLGGVDTQYF.